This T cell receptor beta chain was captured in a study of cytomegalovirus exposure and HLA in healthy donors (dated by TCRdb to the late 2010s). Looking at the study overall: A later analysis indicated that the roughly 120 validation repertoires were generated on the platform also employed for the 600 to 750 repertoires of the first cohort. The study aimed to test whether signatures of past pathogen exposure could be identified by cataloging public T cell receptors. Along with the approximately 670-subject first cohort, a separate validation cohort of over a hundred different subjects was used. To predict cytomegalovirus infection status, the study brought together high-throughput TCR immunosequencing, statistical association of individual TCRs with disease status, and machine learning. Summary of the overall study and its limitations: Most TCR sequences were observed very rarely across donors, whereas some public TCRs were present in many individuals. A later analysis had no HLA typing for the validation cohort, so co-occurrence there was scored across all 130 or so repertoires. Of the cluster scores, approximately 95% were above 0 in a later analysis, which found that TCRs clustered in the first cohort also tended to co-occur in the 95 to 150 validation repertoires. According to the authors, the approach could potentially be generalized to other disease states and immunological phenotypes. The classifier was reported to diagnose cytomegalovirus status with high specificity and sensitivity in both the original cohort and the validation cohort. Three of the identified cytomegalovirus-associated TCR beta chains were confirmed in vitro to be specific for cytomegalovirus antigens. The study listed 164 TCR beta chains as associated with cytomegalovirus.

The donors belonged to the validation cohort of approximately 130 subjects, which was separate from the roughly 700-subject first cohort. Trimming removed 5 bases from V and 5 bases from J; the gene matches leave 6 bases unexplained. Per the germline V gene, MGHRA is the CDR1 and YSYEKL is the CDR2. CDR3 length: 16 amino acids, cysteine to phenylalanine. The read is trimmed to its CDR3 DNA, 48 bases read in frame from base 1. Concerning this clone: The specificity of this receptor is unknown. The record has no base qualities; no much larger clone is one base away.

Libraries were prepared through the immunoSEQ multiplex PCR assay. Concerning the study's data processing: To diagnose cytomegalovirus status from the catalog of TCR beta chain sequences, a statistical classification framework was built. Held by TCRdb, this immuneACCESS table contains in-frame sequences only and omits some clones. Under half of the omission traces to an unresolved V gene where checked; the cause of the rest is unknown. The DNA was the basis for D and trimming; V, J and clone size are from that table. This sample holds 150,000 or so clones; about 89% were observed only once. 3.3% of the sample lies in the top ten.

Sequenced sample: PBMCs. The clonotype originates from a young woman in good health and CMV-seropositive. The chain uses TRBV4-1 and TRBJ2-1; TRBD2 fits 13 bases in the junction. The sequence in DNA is TGCGCCAGCAGCAGAGGGACTAGCGGGATCGACAATGAGCAGTTCTTC. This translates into CASSRGTSGIDNEQFF.